Each of the 13 T cell receptor beta chains below was sequenced from the same sample in a study of beta chain features in type 1 diabetes. Reverse transcribing all isolated RNA meant expressed TCRB transcripts were sequenced. Generated by immunoSEQ multiplex PCR, the TCRdb table keeps only in-frame clones and is missing some. The sample consists of approximately 37,000 clones, around 45% of them appearing once. The sequencing sample was made of central memory CD4+ T cells from blood. The origin of the receptors is a young woman in good health.

The rearrangement uses TRBV5-1 and TRBJ2-2; TRBD1 matches at 12 bases. Losses at the gene ends were 6 bases for V and 6 bases for J; bases not matched to a gene: 9. The germline CDR1 and CDR2 sequences are SGHRS and YFSETQ. The CDR3 sequence is 16 residues long. CDR3 sequence (DNA): TGCGCCAGCAAAGGCTCCGGGACAGGGGGCTCCGGGGAGCTGTTTTTT. Its protein product is CASKGSGTGGSGELFF. Complete variable domain (other parts from reference TRBV5-1 and TRBJ2-2): KAGVTQTPRYLIKTRGQQVTLSCSPISGHRSVSWYQQTPGQGLQFLFEYFSETQRNKGNFPGRFSGRQFSNSRSEMNVSTLELGDSALYLCASKGSGTGGSGELFFGEGSRLTVL.

This sequence joins TRBV30 and TRBJ2-2, with D possibly TRBD2 on 6 matching bases. Per germline, CDR1 GTSNPN and CDR2 SVGIG (reference sequence). The CDR3 length is 15 residues. Trimming took 7 bases from V and 6 from J, leaving 21 bases between them. CDR3: CASPPPGLLSGELFF. In nucleotides, the CDR3 is TGTGCCTCCCCACCGCCAGGACTACTCTCCGGGGAGCTGTTTTTT.

The CDR3 region has the DNA TGTGCCAGCAGAGACATCTCTGGGGCCAACGTCCTGACTTTC. This gives the protein CASRDISGANVLTF. J is TRBJ2-6 and V is TRBV6-6, with D uncertain. The CDR3 totals 14 residues. Germline lookup yields CDR1 MNHNY and CDR2 SVGAGI (reference sequence). V lost 6 bases to trimming and J lost 0 bases, with 6 bases between them.

CDR3 region: CSVEIELNQPQHF. For the CDR3, the DNA is TGCAGCGTTGAGATCGAGCTCAATCAGCCCCAGCATTTT. The genes are TRBV29-1 and TRBJ1-5; D is unresolved. The V and J ends lost 3 bases and 3 bases respectively, with 9 bases between them. Germline CDR1 SQVTM, CDR2 ANQGSEA. The CDR3 spans 13 residues. The full variable domain, with the rest looked up from reference TRBV29-1 and TRBJ1-5, is SAVISQKPSRDICQRGTSLTIQCQVDSQVTMMFWYRQQPGQSLTLIATANQGSEATYESGFVIDKFPISRPNLTFSTLTVSNMSPEDSSIYLCSVEIELNQPQHFGDGTRLSIL.

This rearrangement joins TRBV30 to TRBJ1-2; 8 bases line up with TRBD1. After removal of 2 bases from V and 6 bases from J, the junction contained 11 bases not matched to a gene. The CDR3 runs 15 residues. In germline, CDR1 is GTSNPN, CDR2 SVGIG (reference sequence). CDR3 amino acids: CAWSQDRVIRDGYTF. The CDR3 region has the DNA TGTGCCTGGAGTCAGGACAGGGTCATAAGAGATGGCTACACCTTC.

The V call is TRBV5-6, the J call TRBJ1-3; D gene uncertain. Germline V gives CDR1 SGHDT, CDR2 YYEEEE. This CDR3 is 15 amino acids long. V was pared by 0 bases and J by 0 bases, with 7 bases between. The chain's CDR3 is CASSLGTISGNTIYF. For the CDR3, the DNA is TGTGCCAGCAGCTTGGGTACAATCTCTGGAAACACCATATATTTT.

This clone occurred a few times. The chain recombines TRBV20-1 with TRBJ1-2; D unresolved. Trimming removed 7 bases from V and 6 bases from J, with 12 bases in between. This CDR3 has 11 amino acids. Germline loops: CDR1 DFQATT, CDR2 SNEGSKA (reference sequence). Here the CDR3 DNA reads TGCAGTGGAACGAGTGGTGATGGCTACACCTTC. Residues: CSGTSGDGYTF.

This clone appeared a few times. V gene TRBV27 combines with J gene TRBJ2-3; 8 bases align to TRBD2. The CDR3 runs 15 residues. Per germline, CDR1 MNHEY and CDR2 SMNVEV (reference sequence). V was pared by 5 bases and J by 4 bases, with 8 bases of the junction left unmatched. The CDR3 here is CASSNRGGGADTQYF. CDR3 DNA: TGTGCCAGCAGTAATCGGGGGGGAGGCGCAGATACGCAGTATTTT.

The chain carries TRBV23-1 and TRBJ1-1, with 8 positions matching TRBD1. TRBV23-1 counts as an open reading frame of uncertain function. V lost 1 base to trimming and J lost 8 bases; unmatched junction nucleotides: 6. This CDR3 contains 14 residues. CDR3 nucleotides: TGCGCCAGCAGTCAATGCGACCAGGGGGCCGAAGCTTTCTTT. Its protein is CASSQCDQGAEAFF.

The rearrangement links TRBV19 to TRBJ1-6; the match to TRBD1 covers 7 bases. Unmatched junction bases numbered 6, after V lost 8 bases and J lost 8 bases. The CDR3 consists of 13 residues. CDR1 LNHDA and CDR2 SQIVND come from the germline V gene (reference sequence). CDR3 sequence: CASGQQGYSPLHF. CDR3 nucleotide sequence: TGTGCCAGTGGGCAACAGGGGTATTCACCCCTCCACTTT.

The rearrangement uses TRBV5-6 and TRBJ2-5; D not resolved. CDR1 is SGHDT and CDR2 is YYEEEE in the germline V gene. The CDR3 loop spans 14 amino acids. Between the trimmed V and J ends, which lost 3 bases and 2 bases, there was a span of 11 bases. The CDR3 DNA sequence: TGTGCCAGCAGCTCCGACACCCTACAAGAGACCCAGTACTTC. Translating it yields CASSSDTLQETQYF.

This rearrangement joins TRBV19 to TRBJ1-5; TRBD1 might be the D (5 bases). The CDR3 spans 14 residues. With 8 bases removed from V and 2 bases from J, the gap between germline ends came to 13 bases. Germline-derived CDR1 and CDR2 are LNHDA and SQIVND (reference sequence). The CDR3, as DNA: TGTGCCAGTCACGGGGGTTTCGGCAATCAGCCCCAGCATTTT. It is translated as CASHGGFGNQPQHF.

The chain carries TRBV5-4 and TRBJ2-7; TRBD2 agrees at 7 bases. Germline trimming cut 3 bases from V and 6 bases from J; bases unmatched to any gene: 12. The germline CDR1 and CDR2 sequences are SGHNT and YYREEE (reference sequence). This CDR3 contains 15 residues. The CDR3, as DNA: TGTGCCAGCAGCTCTGGGGCTAGCGGAGGACGCGAGCAGTACTTC. Translation: CASSSGASGGREQYF.